The present T cell receptor (beta chain) was sequenced within a study of beta chain features in type 1 diabetes. Trimming took off 6 bases at V and 5 bases at J, with 19 bases between the two ends. CDR3 size: 15 residues. The germline V gene encodes CDR1 MDHEN and CDR2 SYDVKM. Regarding the study as a whole: TCRB CDR3s from Type 1 diabetes patients were moderately but significantly shorter in all four CD4+ subsets. Lower insertion and higher deletion counts appeared at VDJ junctions in type 1 diabetes patients.

This clone was recorded a few times. The antigen remains undetermined. Cells sorted by CD45RO/CCR7/CD25/CD127/CD95/CD27 comprised CD4+ naive, central memory, regulatory and stem cell-like memory cells. Sequenced material consisted of expressed TCRB transcripts (all of the isolated RNA was reverse transcribed). Each sample of naive, central memory or regulatory T cells had, on average, around 3.5 million reads. Profiled with immunoSEQ multiplex PCR; TCRdb holds only in-frame clones, not every one. Among 250,000 to 300,000 clones listed, approximately 14% were seen once. The sequenced sample was naive CD4+ T cells from blood. V usage is TRBV28 and J usage is TRBJ2-5; D gene unclear. The TCR comes from a man aged 30 to 45 with type 1 diabetes. The CDR3 DNA follows: TGTGCCAGCAGGATAGGCAGCGAGGTCGATGAGACCCAGTACTTC. Residues: CASRIGSEVDETQYF.